The source of this T cell receptor (beta chain) is a study of regulatory and conventional T cells in RAG deficiency. Regarding this clone: Its target is unknown.

Libraries were prepared by immunoSEQ multiplex PCR; TCRdb keeps only in-frame clonotypes and omits some of them. The sample yields about 32,000 clones, around 91% seen once. General study points: Shannon entropy was markedly lower and Simpson indices higher in RAG-deficient patients than control T-cell subsets. Omenn syndrome and CID/AS patients had around 100-fold fewer unique Treg TCR beta sequences, versus roughly 10-fold elsewhere. In Omenn syndrome, Treg and Tconv repertoires overlapped >85%.

Germline lookup yields CDR1 SGHRS and CDR2 YFSETQ. This CDR3 comprises 17 residues. V was pared by 3 bases and J by 8 bases, with 13 bases of the junction left unmatched. In addition, the sample was reused for a study of regulatory T cells. As reported in that work: Amplification used 52 TRBV primers and 13 TRBJ primers. Skewed V and J usage and few unique V-J pairs marked patient repertoires, most in Tregs.

The TCR was taken from a human donor in good health. Sequencing was carried out using CD8+ T cells sorted from blood. The V call is TRBV5-1, the J call TRBJ1-4; 10 bases fit TRBD1. Here the CDR3 DNA reads TGCGCCAGCAGCTCCGCCGGGACAGGGGTCGGGAACGAAAAACTGTTTTTT. It is translated as CASSSAGTGVGNEKLFF.